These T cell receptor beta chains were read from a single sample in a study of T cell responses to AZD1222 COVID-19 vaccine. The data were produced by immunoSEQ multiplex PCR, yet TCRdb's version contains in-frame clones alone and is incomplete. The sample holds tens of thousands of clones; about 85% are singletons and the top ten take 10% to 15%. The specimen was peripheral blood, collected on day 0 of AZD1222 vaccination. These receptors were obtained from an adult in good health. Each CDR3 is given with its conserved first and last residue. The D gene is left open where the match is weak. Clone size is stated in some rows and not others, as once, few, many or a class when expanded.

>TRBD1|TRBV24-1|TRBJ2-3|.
TGTGCCACCAGTGAGTCACAGGGGCACATAGATACGCAGTATTTT
CATSESQGHIDTQYF
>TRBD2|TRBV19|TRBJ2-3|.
TGTGCCAGTAGTATAGATGGTAGCGGGGGCCCGAATACGCAGTATTTT
CASSIDGSGGPNTQYF
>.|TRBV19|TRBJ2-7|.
TGTGCCAGTAGTCTGGGGACCTACGAGCAGTACTTC
CASSLGTYEQYF
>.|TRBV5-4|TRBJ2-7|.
TGTGCCAGCAGCGCCCGAGGGGGTTCAACCTACGAGCAGTACTTC
CASSARGGSTYEQYF
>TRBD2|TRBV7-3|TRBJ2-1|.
TGTGCCAGCAGCTTTGGGGGGGAGATGAACAATGAGCAGTTCTTC
CASSFGGEMNNEQFF
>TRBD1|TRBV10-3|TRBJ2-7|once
TGTGCCATCAGTGGCGCGGGACAGGGTAGCGAGCAGTACTTC
CAISGAGQGSEQYF
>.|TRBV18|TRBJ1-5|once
TGTGCCAGCTCACCACCTTCGGTCCAGGGGCGAAAACAGCCCCAGCATTTT
CASSPPSVQGRKQPQHF
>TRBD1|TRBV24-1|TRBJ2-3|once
TGTGCCACCAGTGAGTGGAGGACAGGGAGCACAGATACGCAGTATTTT
CATSEWRTGSTDTQYF
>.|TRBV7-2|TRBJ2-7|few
TGTGCCAGCGCTCGTTCGCGGGACAGCTCCTACGAGCAGTACTTC
CASARSRDSSYEQYF
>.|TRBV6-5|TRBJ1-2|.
TGTGCCAGCAGCAACGTTCCCGAATTTGGCTACACCTTC
CASSNVPEFGYTF
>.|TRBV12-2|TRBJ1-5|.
TGTGCAAGTCGCTTCCTAGGGACAGGGAAGAGGAACAATCAGCCCCAGCATTTT
CASRFLGTGKRNNQPQHF
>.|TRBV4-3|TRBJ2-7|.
TGCGCCAGCAGCCAAGAACAGCGGGAGCAGTACTTC
CASSQEQREQYF
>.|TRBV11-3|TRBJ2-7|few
TGTGCCAGCAGCAAAGCGACTGGGGGCTACGAGCAGTACTTC
CASSKATGGYEQYF
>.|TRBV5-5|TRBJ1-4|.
TGTGCCAGCAGCCGAGGGGTCTCGGGCCTTAATGAAAAACTGTTTTTT
CASSRGVSGLNEKLFF
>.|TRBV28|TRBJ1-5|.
TGTGCCAGCAGCAGGTCGGGAGGGTCGGGGTTATATAGCAATCAGCCCCAGCATTTT
CASSRSGGSGLYSNQPQHF
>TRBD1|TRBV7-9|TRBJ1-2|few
TGTGCCAGCAGCTTAGAAGGGACAGGGGCGTCGGGCTATGGCTACACCTTC
CASSLEGTGASGYGYTF
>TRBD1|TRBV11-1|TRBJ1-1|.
TGTGCCAGCAGCCGAGAGGGACAGGAGGTCACTGAAGCTTTCTTT
CASSREGQEVTEAFF
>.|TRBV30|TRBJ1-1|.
TGTGCCTGGAACGAAGTAGGGGGGACAAGCTTCTTT
CAWNEVGGTSFF
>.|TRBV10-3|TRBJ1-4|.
TGTGCCATCAGTGAGGGTTCTCCTCGCGAAAAACTGTTTTTT
CAISEGSPREKLFF
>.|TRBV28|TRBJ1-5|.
TGTGCCAGCATTGATTCTGTATCGGCCCAGCATTTT
CASIDSVSAQHF
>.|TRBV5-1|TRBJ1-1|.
TGCGCCAGCAGCGACCAGGGGCCGACCGACACTGAAGCTTTCTTT
CASSDQGPTDTEAFF